The TCR beta chain under discussion was sequenced for a study of ipilimumab plus nivolumab after autologous stem cell transplantation (dated by TCRdb to the early 2020s). Broadly, across the study: Trial patients received a median of roughly 5 ipilimumab doses and fewer than 10 nivolumab doses. Primary refractory and relapsed disease were included in the DLBCL cohort, with 18-month progression-free survival of approximately 83% and 30%, respectively. Patients with high-risk diffuse large B cell lymphoma, mature T cell lymphoma, or multiple myeloma undergoing autologous transplant were enrolled in the trial. Around 40 patients made up the trial's intent-to-treat population. Paper-wide results and their limitations: The authors concluded that, as post-transplant consolidation, combined checkpoint inhibition appeared tolerable. The authors stated that profiles of the T cell receptor repertoire, regulatory T cell phenotype and gut microbiota provided a biologic rationale for studying this approach further.

Measured from the cysteine to the phenylalanine, the CDR3 is 15 residues long. Just the 45-base CDR3 DNA is kept, in frame starting at base 1. CDR1 and CDR2 (SGHRS, YFSETQ) derive from the germline V gene. Trimming at the junction amounts to 4 bases on V and 5 bases on J, and the germline ends lie 18 bases apart. Worth noting for this clone: It has no known antigen specificity. Nothing much larger sits one base from this clone, and base qualities are not available.

Libraries were made using the immunoSEQ multiplex PCR assay. The table comes from immuneACCESS by way of TCRdb, which keeps in-frame sequences with V and J called. Part of the clones is missing from these tables; in studies checked, under half for an unresolved V gene and the rest for unknown reasons. For this sample the table gives 84,000 or so clones, of which more than 80% were detected only once. Of the sample, under 2.5% falls within the top ten clones. Starting 14 to 28 days after the autologous transplant, patients began checkpoint therapy, which included ipilimumab at 1 mg/kg intravenously on day 1 of selected weeks. Nivolumab was administered at 3 mg/kg intravenously on day 1 of weeks 1, 4, 7, 10, and every two weeks through week 26. This Phase Ib clinical trial tested ipilimumab plus nivolumab, a combined checkpoint inhibition, as consolidation after autologous stem cell transplantation.

This sequence was found in a male donor with diffuse large B-cell lymphoma. The starting material was PBMCs, obtained in a trial of ipilimumab plus nivolumab as post-transplant consolidation. The chain is assembled from TRBV5-1 and TRBJ1-1; the D gene is possibly TRBD1, with 6 bases matching. The sequenced DNA is TGCGCCAGCAGCCTTTCTTGGAGGGGGGTGACTGAAGCTTTCTTT. This gives the protein CASSLSWRGVTEAFF.